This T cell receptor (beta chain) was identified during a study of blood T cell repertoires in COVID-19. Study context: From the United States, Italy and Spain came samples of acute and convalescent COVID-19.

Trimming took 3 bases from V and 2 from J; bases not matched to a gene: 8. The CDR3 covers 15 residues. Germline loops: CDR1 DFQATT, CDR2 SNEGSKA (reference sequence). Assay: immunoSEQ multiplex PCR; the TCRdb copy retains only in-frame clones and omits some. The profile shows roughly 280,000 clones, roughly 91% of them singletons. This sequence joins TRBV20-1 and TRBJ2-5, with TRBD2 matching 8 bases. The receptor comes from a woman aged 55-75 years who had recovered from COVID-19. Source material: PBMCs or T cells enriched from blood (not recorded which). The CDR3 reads CSASRSSGPQETQYF. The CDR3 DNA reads TGCAGTGCTAGTAGGTCTAGCGGGCCTCAAGAGACCCAGTACTTC.